This entry describes one T cell receptor beta chain. Its antigen is still unknown. With 4 bases removed from V and 0 bases from J, the gap between germline ends came to 18 bases. The germline CDR1 and CDR2 sequences are KGHDR and SFDVKD. The CDR3 loop spans 18 amino acids. This sample was included in a study of T cell responses to AZD1222 COVID-19 vaccine. Findings and caveats of the study: Repertoire sampling occurred only after the peak T cell response. Close to half of all spike-specific TCRs reportedly target regions of the variants that are unmutated.

Sequencing used immunoSEQ multiplex PCR; TCRdb keeps in-frame clones, though not all of them. Among tens of thousands of clones, roughly 86% were seen once, and the ten largest hold approximately 5.5%. The material was peripheral blood, obtained on day 0 of AZD1222 vaccination. The TCR was taken from an adult in good health. This chain links TRBV24-1 with TRBJ1-5, with D perhaps TRBD1 (5 bases). CDR3 coding DNA: TGTGCCACCAGTGACCCACACCGGGACGGAGATAGCAATCAGCCCCAGCATTTT. Translation gives CATSDPHRDGDSNQPQHF.